This TCR beta chain was profiled in a study of blood T cells in healthy people across ages (dated by TCRdb to the mid-2010s). Regarding the study in general: Template switching captured roughly one uniquely barcoded TCR beta cDNA molecule per two T cells in model experiments. To avoid experimental bias, donors of different ages were spread randomly across the sequencing lanes. For two donors (one aged 18 to 30 and one aged 80 or older), the study analyzed two additional independent replicas of 1 million unique cDNA reads from the same blood draw. The study measured age-related changes in TCR beta repertoire diversity using deep sequencing normalized with unique cDNA molecular identifiers. The donors were split into four age groups: young (average roughly 15 years), middle-aged (about 40), aged (roughly 60) and long-lived (approximately 89). Overall results and qualifications from the work: The CMV infection status of donors was not known, potentially confounding age-related changes in expanded clonotypes. Observed TCR beta diversity correlated strongly with the percentage of naive T cells measured by flow cytometry. Because profiling used bulk unsorted PBMCs, naive and antigen-experienced compartments could not be compared conclusively. Compared with the aged group, more naive CD4+ T cells, fewer expanded clones and increased TCR diversity were shown by the long-lived group, suggesting age selection. Observed TCR beta diversity per million T cells fell roughly linearly with age, and a significant reduction was already apparent by age around 39. Estimates of total diversity from one million sequenced T cells were regarded as lower bounds and underestimates.

Comment on this clonotype: What antigen it recognizes has not been identified. There are no base qualities to consult, and no much larger clone falls within one base.

Library construction relied on 5' RACE. The listed sequencing device is Illumina HiSeq 2500. The second PCR ran for roughly 7 to 11 cycles and used a J-beta primer mix along with a sample-barcoded 5' primer. A unique molecular identifier was introduced onto each TCR beta cDNA molecule by a template-switch 5' adaptor carrying 12 random nucleotides. At least 3 million CDR3-containing paired-end reads were obtained from each sample. First-strand cDNA was synthesized from all RNA with the Mint cDNA synthesis kit, primed by a TRBC-specific oligonucleotide. Following uracil-DNA glycosylase treatment, a first 18-cycle PCR with universal primers M1SS and BC2_uni_R was performed on all cDNA. The original pipeline was this. Normalization of each sample was performed by random selection of 1 million high-quality reads, each carrying a distinct molecular identifier. Instead of being binned into consensus sequences, reads with shared molecular identifiers were discarded. MiTCR, with a Q25 quality threshold and the strictest error-elimination algorithm, was used for CDR3 identification, clonotype clustering and error correction. A nonparametric unseen species model using Euler transformation provided a lower-bound estimate of total TCR beta diversity. TCRdb cleaned the public reads at Q25 with fastp, built clones with MiXCR and kept in-frame beta chains. Every CDR3 protein is listed once, alongside the most common genes and DNA of its rows. The V and J calls shown here were made by TCRdb, not taken from the authors' results. The sample has about 1.6 million distinct CDR3 sequences on record, around 36% of them singletons. Approximately 10% of the sample is in the top ten clones.

Including the terminal cysteine and phenylalanine, the CDR3 comprises 16 residues. CDR3 DNA is the only sequence kept; it has 48 bases, read in frame from the first base. Trimming takes 2 bases off V and 6 bases off J; junction bases not matched to a gene: 9. From the germline V gene, CDR1 is SGHTS and CDR2 is YDEGEE. The approximately 39 donors, aged about 6 to 95 years, were systemically healthy Caucasian individuals from Russia. Roughly 9 milliliters of peripheral blood were drawn from each donor into EDTA-treated Vacutainer tubes. Ficoll-Paque density-gradient centrifugation was used to isolate PBMCs, with at least 7 million obtained per sample. Total RNA was extracted from PBMCs with Trizol reagent, with at least 5 micrograms obtained per sample. Naive CD45RAhigh/CD27high T cell percentages were measured by flow cytometry on a PBMC aliquot from every donor.

The sequenced sample was blood. This clonotype was obtained from a woman younger than 45 in good health. The chain employs TRBV5-8 and TRBJ2-3, and TRBD2 aligns with 10 junction nucleotides. The CDR3 reads as follows: CASSFPSGGRRDTQYF. The nucleotides are TGTGCCAGCAGCTTCCCTAGCGGGGGAAGACGGGATACGCAGTATTTT. Reference TRBV5-8 and TRBJ2-3 genes cover what lies past the CDR3, so the full variable domain is EAGVTQSPTHLIKTRGQQATLRCSPISGHTSVYWYQQALGLGLQFLLWYDEGEERNRGNFPPRFSGRQFPNYSSELNVNALELEDSALYLCASSFPSGGRRDTQYFGPGTRLTVL.